This T cell receptor (beta chain) comes out of a study of blood T cell repertoires in COVID-19. In the study overall: Specimens from acute and convalescent COVID-19 originated in the United States, Italy and Spain. T cells, B-cell-depleted T cells, or PBMCs supplied cDNA or gDNA.

Authors' processing steps: Amplification with reference gene primers provided the estimates of nucleated cell counts. The repertoire was sequenced with immunoSEQ multiplex PCR; TCRdb's copy has only in-frame clones and lacks some. For V, J and clone size, that table is used; D and trimming come from the DNA. The repertoire holds around 140,000 clones, around 89% seen once, with more than 15% in the top ten. With V trimmed by 6 bases and J by 6 bases, 12 bases remained unmatched. The CDR3 loop spans 17 amino acids. The germline V gene has CDR1 SNHLY and CDR2 FYNNEI. The chain joins TRBV2 to TRBJ2-3; 13 nucleotides agree with TRBD2. This clonotype originated in a man aged 50-60 years with active or convalescent COVID-19. Sequenced input: peripheral blood. The CDR3 loop reads CASRETRTSGSGDTQYF. Written as DNA, the CDR3 is TGTGCCAGCAGGGAGACACGGACTAGCGGGAGTGGTGATACGCAGTATTTT.